The 22 T cell receptor beta chains presented below share a single source sample, sequenced in a study of blood T cell repertoires in COVID-19 (dated by TCRdb to the early 2020s). Library method: the immunoSEQ multiplex PCR assay. TCRdb took over this immuneACCESS table, retaining in-frame rearrangements with V and J assigned. Such tables are incomplete; in checked studies, under half of the missing clones stem from an unresolved V gene, and the remainder is unexplained. For this sample there are 150,000 to 200,000 clones; just under 90% appear just once. The ten largest clones take up 0.88% of the sample. Specimen: peripheral blood. The receptors were sampled from a woman aged 18 to 35 who had recovered from COVID-19.

This clone has a handful of counts. This sequence joins TRBV5-1 and TRBJ1-1, with no clear D. Between the trimmed V and J ends, which lost 3 bases and 0 bases, there was a span of 6 bases. CDR3 length: 13 amino acids. The germline V gene encodes CDR1 SGHRS and CDR2 YFSETQ. The CDR3 nucleotides read TGCGCCAGCAGCTCGGGGTTGAACACTGAAGCTTTCTTT. This codes for CASSSGLNTEAFF.

The rearrangement uses TRBV7-8 and TRBJ2-1; 8 bases map to TRBD2. From germline, CDR1 is SGHVS and CDR2 FQNEAQ. The CDR3 runs to 15 residues. The J segment lost 8 bases and the V segment lost 5 bases, leaving 11 bases of the junction unmatched. The CDR3 protein is CASSGPKRGRDEQFF. The CDR3 nucleotides read TGTGCCAGCAGCGGACCCAAGCGGGGGAGGGATGAGCAGTTCTTC.

With regard to this clone: The junction departs from germline at one end; a sequencing error may be responsible. The rearrangement joins TRBV10-3 to TRBJ1-2; D is ambiguous. The CDR3 length is 13 residues. Germline V CDR1 and CDR2: ENHRY, SYGVKD. The CDR3 DNA is TGCGGAGCGCGGGGATCTTCTGACTATGGCTACACCTTC. Encoded protein: CGARGSSDYGYTF.

This chain links TRBV5-1 with TRBJ2-2; 11 nucleotides line up with TRBD2. The CDR3 has 16 residues. Trimming cost V 9 bases and J 4 bases; bases outside gene matches: 11. The germline gives CDR1 SGHRS, CDR2 YFSETQ. This chain's CDR3 is CATRLLAGVTTGELFF. The DNA of the CDR3 is TGCGCCACCCGATTACTAGCGGGGGTTACCACCGGGGAGCTGTTTTTT.

The V call is TRBV7-2, the J call TRBJ1-3; D is unresolved. Trimming took 2 bases from V and 0 from J, leaving 11 bases between them. CDR3 length equals 16 residues. Looked up from germline, CDR1 is SGHTA and CDR2 is FQGNSA. The CDR3 coding sequence is TGTGCCAGCAGCTTAATACAGCTGAGCTCTGGAAACACCATATATTTT. Amino acid sequence: CASSLIQLSSGNTIYF.

This clone is a singleton in its sample. The V and J genes are TRBV7-9 and TRBJ1-1; possibly TRBD1 for D (5 bases). The V end lost 1 base, the J end lost 4 bases, and 13 bases lay between the germline ends. CDR1 SEHNR and CDR2 FQNEAQ come from the germline V gene (reference sequence). This CDR3 is built from 15 residues. In DNA, the CDR3 is TGTGCCAGCAGCTTAGAGCAGGGTAGAGGCACTGAAGCTTTCTTT. This translates into CASSLEQGRGTEAFF. Full variable domain (outside the CDR3, taken from reference TRBV7-9 and TRBJ1-1): DTGVSQNPRHKITKRGQNVTFRCDPISEHNRLYWYRQTLGQGPEFLTYFQNEAQLEKSRLLSDRFSAERPKGSFSTLEIQRTEQGDSAMYLCASSLEQGRGTEAFFGQGTRLTVV.

The V gene is TRBV4-1, the J gene TRBJ2-7; a weak D match, TRBD1 (8 bases). This CDR3 is 15 amino acids long. V was pared by 1 base and J by 2 bases, with 12 bases between. Germline-derived CDR1 and CDR2 are MGHRA and YSYEKL. CDR3 sequence reads: CASSQVTGGAYEQYF. As DNA, the CDR3 is TGCGCCAGCAGCCAAGTTACAGGGGGGGCCTACGAGCAGTACTTC.

The CDR3 here is CASSYSSNEQFF. CDR3 nucleotide sequence: TGTGCCAGCAGTTACTCGTCGAATGAGCAGTTCTTC. The rearrangement links TRBV6-6 to TRBJ2-1; no clear D gene. CDR1 MNHNY and CDR2 SVGAGI come from the germline V gene (reference sequence). V lost 0 bases and J 7 bases, leaving 4 bases between the germline ends. The CDR3 contains 12 residues.

The CDR3 nucleotides read TGTGCCAGCAGTTACCAGCCAGGGGTGGCTAATGAAAAACTGTTTTTT. Amino acids: CASSYQPGVANEKLFF. This rearrangement joins TRBV6-2 or TRBV6-3 to TRBJ1-4; perhaps TRBD1 as D (6 bases). CDR3 size: 16 residues. V dropped 2 bases and J dropped 3 bases, with 13 bases sitting between them. Germline V lookup: CDR1 MNHEY, CDR2 SVGEGT.

The chain has TRBV6-2 or TRBV6-3 and TRBJ1-1; TRBD1 agrees at 7 bases. CDR1 MNHEY and CDR2 SVGEGT come from the germline V gene. This CDR3 contains 20 residues. Unmatched junction bases numbered 18, after V lost 2 bases and J lost 0 bases. The CDR3 nucleotides read TGTGCCAGCAGTTACCGGAGACAGGGTCGGATCTTGGGTGTGAACACTGAAGCTTTCTTT. Amino acids: CASSYRRQGRILGVNTEAFF.

This clone was recorded once. The rearrangement uses TRBV4-3 and TRBJ1-5; D might be TRBD1 (6 bases). Germline loops: CDR1 LGHNA, CDR2 YSLEER. The V end was cut by 0 bases, the J end by 3 bases, with 15 bases between. The CDR3 has 17 residues. The CDR3, as DNA: TGCGCCAGCAGCCAAGAAGGGACATCCCCTTACAATCAGCCCCAGCATTTT. Its translation: CASSQEGTSPYNQPQHF.

The chain joins TRBV7-9 to TRBJ2-3, with D unclear. V lost 5 bases and J 0 bases, leaving 6 bases between the germline ends. The CDR3 runs to 13 residues. Germline CDR1 and CDR2: SEHNR and FQNEAQ (reference sequence). The chain's CDR3 is CASSPLSTDTQYF. CDR3 DNA sequence: TGTGCCAGCAGCCCCCTTAGCACAGATACGCAGTATTTT.

This clone was seen only a few times. The chain is built from TRBV21-1 and TRBJ2-7; the DNA was not used to check the table's D call, TRBD2. TRBV21-1 is a pseudogene segment. This CDR3 has 19 residues. CDR3: CASSVRTDELAGDLYEQYV. CDR3 coding DNA: TGTGCCAGCAGCGTTCGGACCGACGAACTAGCGGGAGACCTCTACGAGCAGTACGTC.

The chain has TRBV6-1 and TRBJ2-1; tentative D call: TRBD1 (6 bases). The CDR3 has 15 amino acids. Deletions cut 0 bases from V and 3 bases from J, with 9 bases between. Looked up from germline, CDR1 is MNHNS and CDR2 is SASEGT. The CDR3 DNA reads TGTGCCAGCAGTGAAGCGACAGGAATCTACAATGAGCAGTTCTTC. Its protein product is CASSEATGIYNEQFF.

The chain joins TRBV18 to TRBJ2-5; D ambiguous. The CDR3 spans 14 residues. Trimming took 0 bases from V and 4 from J, leaving 9 bases between them. CDR1 and CDR2 from the germline V gene are KGHSH and LQKENI. Here the CDR3 reads CASSPPSPGETQYF. In DNA form, the CDR3 reads TGTGCCAGCTCACCACCGTCCCCAGGAGAGACCCAGTACTTC.

The chain joins TRBV4-1 to TRBJ2-2; D unresolved. The CDR3 extends over 13 amino acids. The germline CDR1 and CDR2 sequences are MGHRA and YSYEKL. The V end was cut by 1 base, the J end by 4 bases, with 4 bases between. CDR3 nucleotide sequence: TGCGCCAGCAGCCAAGCGGTCACCGGGGAGCTGTTTTTT. It translates to CASSQAVTGELFF.

The CDR3, as DNA: TGTGCCAGCTCAAACAGGGAGGGTTCTGAAGCTTTCTTT. Its translation is CASSNREGSEAFF. The genes are TRBV18 and TRBJ1-1, with a possible D match to TRBD1 (6 bases). The CDR3 loop spans 13 amino acids. The V gene's germline CDR1 is KGHSH and CDR2 LQKENI. The germline V and J ends were trimmed by 5 bases and 6 bases, with 13 bases remaining between them.

This chain joins TRBV6-4 and TRBJ1-1; D perhaps matches TRBD1 (6 bases). Trimming pared 6 bases from V and 4 bases from J, leaving 27 bases between. The CDR3 has 18 residues. Per germline, CDR1 MRHNA and CDR2 SNTAGT. CDR3 sequence (DNA): TGTGCCAGCAGGAAAAAGGGTAGACGGGGGGCTATGAGCACTGAAGCTTTCTTT. The encoded protein is CASRKKGRRGAMSTEAFF.

The chain links TRBV27 to TRBJ2-6; TRBD1 matches at 9 bases. From germline, CDR1 is MNHEY and CDR2 SMNVEV (reference sequence). The junction had 6 bases not matched to a gene; V was cut back by 5 bases and J by 1 base. This CDR3 has 17 amino acids. The chain's CDR3 is CASSPQGAQSGANVLTF. The CDR3, as DNA: TGTGCCAGCAGTCCACAGGGGGCCCAATCTGGGGCCAACGTCCTGACTTTC.

The chain joins TRBV19 to TRBJ2-1; D is unresolved. This CDR3 is built from 17 residues. Per germline, CDR1 LNHDA and CDR2 SQIVND (reference sequence). V was cut by 2 bases and J by 0 bases, with 14 bases left in between. The CDR3 nucleotides are TGTGCCAGTAGTATACTTCCCGCCGGGTTCTCCTACAATGAGCAGTTCTTC. Its protein is CASSILPAGFSYNEQFF.

The J gene is TRBJ2-1, the V gene TRBV9; unclear D gene. V was clipped by 0 bases and J by 1 base, with 11 bases between them. CDR3 size: 16 residues. Germline CDR1 and CDR2: SGDLS and YYNGEE. CDR3 sequence reads: CASSVGAAPSYNEQFF. Here the CDR3 DNA reads TGTGCCAGCAGCGTAGGGGCCGCGCCATCCTACAATGAGCAGTTCTTC.

As concerns this clone: At one end the junction does not follow the germline gene, possibly because of a read error. The CDR3 DNA reads TGTGCCAGCAGACCACAGGGGAACGCTGAAGCTTTCTTT. This encodes CASRPQGNAEAFF. The rearrangement links TRBV7-9 to TRBJ1-1, with 7 bases that match TRBD1. CDR1 is SEHNR and CDR2 is FQNEAQ in the germline V gene (reference sequence). The CDR3 spans 13 residues.